What follows are 12 T cell receptor beta chains derived from one specimen sequenced in a study of identical twins. TCRdb called the 5' RACE reads again in MiXCR, with one record for every CDR3 protein. The sample consists of about 200,000 distinct CDR3 sequences, around 9.6% of them appearing once. The sequenced sample consisted of memory (CD45RO+) T cells sorted from blood. The receptors were gathered from a woman aged 18-29 years in good health.

This clonotype was counted at least ten times. This chain joins TRBV5-1 and TRBJ2-7; TRBD1 matches at 8 bases. This CDR3 has 13 amino acids. Germline assignment: CDR1 SGHRS and CDR2 YFSETQ. The V gene end was trimmed by 7 bases and the J gene end by 7 bases; junction bases not matched to a gene: 10. CDR3 in amino acids: CASRETGAREQYF. The CDR3 DNA reads as TGCGCCAGCCGAGAGACAGGGGCACGGGAGCAGTACTTC.

The J gene is TRBJ2-5, the V gene TRBV7-2; D is unclear. CDR1 is SGHTA and CDR2 is FQGNSA in the germline V gene. The V gene lost 4 bases and the J gene lost 5 bases, with 14 bases spanning the gap. The CDR3 runs 14 residues. This CDR3 reads CASSSALVRETQYF. CDR3 in DNA: TGTGCCAGCAGCTCCGCGCTTGTACGGGAGACCCAGTACTTC. Full variable domain (remainder filled in from reference TRBV7-2 and TRBJ2-5): GAGVSQSPSNKVTEKGKDVELRCDPISGHTALYWYRQSLGQGLEFLIYFQGNSAPDKSGLPSDRFSAERTGGSVSTLTIQRTQQEDSAVYLCASSSALVRETQYFGPGTRLLVL.

The V call is TRBV18, the J call TRBJ2-2, with 8 bases lining up with TRBD1. This CDR3 has 16 amino acids. Losses at the gene ends were 6 bases for V and 1 base for J; bases not matched to a gene: 7. Germline V CDR1 and CDR2: KGHSH, LQKENI. Here the CDR3 reads CASSPARGLNTGELFF. CDR3 nucleotides: TGTGCCAGCTCCCCCGCCAGGGGGCTGAACACCGGGGAGCTGTTTTTT.

This clonotype was counted ten times or more. V and J are TRBV20-1 and TRBJ1-2, with D perhaps matching TRBD1 (6 bases). Germline loops: CDR1 DFQATT, CDR2 SNEGSKA (reference sequence). This CDR3 spans 14 amino acids. The V gene lost 5 bases and the J gene lost 8 bases, with 21 bases spanning the gap. The chain's CDR3 is CSAPQQGSARGYTF. In DNA, the CDR3 is TGCAGTGCTCCACAACAGGGTAGCGCGCGCGGCTACACCTTC.

Ten or more counts support this clonotype. The genes are TRBV29-1 and TRBJ2-1, with 7 bases matching TRBD2. The CDR3 loop spans 13 amino acids. The germline gives CDR1 SQVTM, CDR2 ANQGSEA. The junction had 5 bases not matched to a gene; V was cut back by 4 bases and J by 5 bases. This CDR3 is CSVVAGVDNEQFF. In nucleotides, the CDR3 is TGCAGCGTTGTGGCGGGAGTTGACAATGAGCAGTTCTTC.

The rearrangement links TRBV10-3 to TRBJ1-1; a possible D gene is TRBD1 (5 bases). The CDR3 contains 14 residues. CDR1 ENHRY and CDR2 SYGVKD come from the germline V gene. Trimming cost V 4 bases and J 1 base, with 10 bases left between them. CDR3 residues: CAISGGRANTEAFF. Written as DNA, the CDR3 is TGTGCCATCAGTGGTGGCAGGGCGAACACTGAAGCTTTCTTT.

This clonotype has just a few counts. The chain uses TRBV3-1 and TRBJ1-5; D might be TRBD1 (6 bases). This CDR3 region has 12 residues. Germline CDR1 LGHDT, CDR2 YNNKEL (reference sequence). Trimming cost V 9 bases and J 7 bases, with 13 bases left between them. The CDR3 is CASQKTGQPQHF. The CDR3 DNA is TGTGCCAGTCAGAAGACAGGACAGCCCCAGCATTTT.

The table lists this clonotype with a few counts. The CDR3 sequence is CASSPGEGAAFF. The CDR3 DNA sequence: TGTGCCAGCAGCCCGGGGGAGGGGGCAGCTTTCTTT. The chain couples TRBV11-3 to TRBJ1-1; 7 bases are shared with TRBD1. The CDR3 is 12 amino acids. V shed 5 bases and J 10 bases; nucleotides not matched to a gene: 7. Per germline, CDR1 SGHNT and CDR2 YENEEA.

This clonotype was recorded many times. J is TRBJ2-1 and V is TRBV6-5; 7 bases match TRBD1. Germline trimming cut 0 bases from V and 10 bases from J; bases unmatched to any gene: 0. CDR1 and CDR2 from the germline V gene are MNHEY and SVGAGI. The CDR3 contains 12 residues. CDR3 DNA: TGTGCCAGCAGTTACTCCAGGGGGGAGCAGTTCTTC. This encodes CASSYSRGEQFF.

The rearrangement links TRBV7-2 to TRBJ2-7; possible D gene TRBD2, 6 bases. The germline V gene encodes CDR1 SGHTA and CDR2 FQGNSA. This CDR3 has 14 residues. V shed 3 bases and J shed 3 bases, with 12 bases lying between them. CDR3 nucleotide sequence: TGTGCCAGCAGCTTGCCCGGGAGACTCTACGAGCAGTACTTC. Its translation: CASSLPGRLYEQYF.

This clonotype was seen repeatedly, ten times or more. The rearrangement uses TRBV3-1 and TRBJ1-6, with D hard to call. The germline gives CDR1 LGHDT, CDR2 YNNKEL (reference sequence). Trimming pared 0 bases from V and 6 bases from J, leaving 6 bases between. This CDR3 has 14 amino acids. The CDR3: CASSQDGFNSPLHF. The CDR3 DNA is TGTGCCAGCAGCCAAGACGGGTTTAATTCACCCCTCCACTTT.

Many counts were recorded for this clonotype. The chain is built from TRBV3-1 and TRBJ1-3; D unclear. The germline gives CDR1 LGHDT, CDR2 YNNKEL (reference sequence). V was trimmed by 3 bases and J by 5 bases, leaving 14 bases between them. The CDR3 is 15 residues long. In nucleotides, the CDR3 is TGTGCCAGCAGCCATTCCGTGGAGGTTAGAAACACCATATATTTT. Translation gives CASSHSVEVRNTIYF.